Listed here is a single T cell receptor (beta chain). Original processing notes: The authors estimated nucleated cell counts from reference gene primer amplification. Using immunoSEQ multiplex PCR, the repertoire was profiled, and TCRdb retains in-frame clones only, with some absent. The DNA gave D and trimming, while V, J and clone size come from that table. Of approximately 140,000 clones in the sample, 80% to 90% were seen once. This sample is part of a study of blood T cell repertoires in COVID-19. Across the study: Nucleic acid was either cDNA or gDNA, and it came from T cells, B-cell-depleted T cells, or PBMCs.

Sequenced sample: peripheral blood. This sequence was found in a man aged 50 or older with active or convalescent COVID-19.

In DNA, the CDR3 is TGCGCCAGCAGCCAAGGTTGGAGAAATGAGCAGTTCTTC. It encodes CASSQGWRNEQFF. V is TRBV4-1 and J is TRBJ2-1; D gene ambiguous. The CDR3 covers 13 residues. Trimming left V 1 base short and J 7 bases short, with 8 bases between. CDR1 and CDR2 (germline): MGHRA, YSYEKL.